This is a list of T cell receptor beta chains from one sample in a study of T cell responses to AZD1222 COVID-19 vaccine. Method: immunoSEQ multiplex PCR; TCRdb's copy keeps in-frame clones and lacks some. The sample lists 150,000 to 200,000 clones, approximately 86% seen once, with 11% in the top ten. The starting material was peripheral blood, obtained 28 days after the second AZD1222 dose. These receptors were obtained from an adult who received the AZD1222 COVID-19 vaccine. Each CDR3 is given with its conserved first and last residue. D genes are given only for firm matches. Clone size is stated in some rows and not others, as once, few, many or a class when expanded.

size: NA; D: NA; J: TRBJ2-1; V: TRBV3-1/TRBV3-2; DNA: TGTGCCAGCAGCCAAGACTTTGGGATGATCGAGGTAGGTGAGCAGTTCTTC; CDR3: CASSQDFGMIEVGEQFF
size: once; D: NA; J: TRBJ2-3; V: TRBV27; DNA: TGTGCCAGCAGTTTAGGTGGTTCCACAGATACGCAGTATTTT; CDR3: CASSLGGSTDTQYF
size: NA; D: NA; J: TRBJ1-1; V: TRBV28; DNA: TGTGCCAGCACCTCCAGCAGGGTCGCTTTCTTT; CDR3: CASTSSRVAFF
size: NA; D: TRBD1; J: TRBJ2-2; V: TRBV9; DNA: TGTGCCAGCAGCGTAGCAAGACAGGGCAACACCGGGGAGCTGTTTTTT; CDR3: CASSVARQGNTGELFF
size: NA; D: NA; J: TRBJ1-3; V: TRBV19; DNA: TGTGCCAGTACTCGCTTATTCTCTGGAAACACCATATATTTT; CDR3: CASTRLFSGNTIYF
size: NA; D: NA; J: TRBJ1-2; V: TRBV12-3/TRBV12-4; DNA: TGTGCCAGCAGTTTAGGAGGGGCGGATGGCTACACCTTC; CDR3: CASSLGGADGYTF
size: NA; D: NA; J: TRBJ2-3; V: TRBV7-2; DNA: TGTGCCAGCACCTCGGCAGATACGCAGTATTTT; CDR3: CASTSADTQYF
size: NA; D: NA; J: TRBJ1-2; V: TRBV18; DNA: TGTGCCAGCTCACCACCTCCCGGGACGAGCTATGGCTACACCTTC; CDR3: CASSPPPGTSYGYTF
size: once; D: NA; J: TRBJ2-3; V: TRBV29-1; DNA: TGCAGCGGAACGCTAGACCCTAACAGGCCGGATACGCAGTATTTT; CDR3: CSGTLDPNRPDTQYF
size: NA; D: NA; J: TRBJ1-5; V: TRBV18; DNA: TGTGCCAGCTCTACTAGCAATCAGCCCCAGCATTTT; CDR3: CASSTSNQPQHF
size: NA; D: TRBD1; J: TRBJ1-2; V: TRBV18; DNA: TGTGCCAGCTCACCACCTACAGGGGGTGGCTATGGCTACACCTTC; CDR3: CASSPPTGGGYGYTF
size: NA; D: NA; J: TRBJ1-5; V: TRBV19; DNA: TGTGCCAGTAGTATCGTAGCGACAGGAGATCAGCCCCAGCATTTT; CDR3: CASSIVATGDQPQHF
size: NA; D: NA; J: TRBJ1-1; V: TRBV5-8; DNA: TGTGCCAGCTGCCCGACACGGGGGATGAACACTGAAGCTTTCTTT; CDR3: CASCPTRGMNTEAFF
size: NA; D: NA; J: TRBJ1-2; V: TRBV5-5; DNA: TGTGCCAGCAGCTTGATCCCTACAGCCGGCAGCTATGGCTACACCTTC; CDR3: CASSLIPTAGSYGYTF
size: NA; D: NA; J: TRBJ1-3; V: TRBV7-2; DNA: TGTGCCAGCAGCTTAGACGCGGCAGGGGCTGGAAACACCATATATTTT; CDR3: CASSLDAAGAGNTIYF
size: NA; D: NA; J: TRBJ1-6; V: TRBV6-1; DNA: TGTGCCAGCAGTGAAATCTGGGGTTTGGGTTCACCCCTCCACTTT; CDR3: CASSEIWGLGSPLHF
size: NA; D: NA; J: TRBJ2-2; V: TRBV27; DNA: TGTGCCAGCAGTTTTACTGGCAGTCTCTCCGGGGAGCTGTTTTTT; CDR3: CASSFTGSLSGELFF
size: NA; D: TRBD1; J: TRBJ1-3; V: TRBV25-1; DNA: TGTGCCAGCCGGGACAGCCTCTCTGGAAACACCATATATTTT; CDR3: CASRDSLSGNTIYF
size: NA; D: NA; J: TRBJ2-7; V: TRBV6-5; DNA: TGTGCCAGCAGCCGTCTCCCACGGGGCACCTACGAGCAGTACTTC; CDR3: CASSRLPRGTYEQYF
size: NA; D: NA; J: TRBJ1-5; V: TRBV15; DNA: TGTGCCACCAGCGGACCCGGGACAACGGGCAATCAGCCCCAGCATTTT; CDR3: CATSGPGTTGNQPQHF
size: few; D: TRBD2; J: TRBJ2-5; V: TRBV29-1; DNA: TGCAGCGTTGAGGAGGAGCGGGGGATGTGGGAGACCCAGTACTTC; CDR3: CSVEEERGMWETQYF
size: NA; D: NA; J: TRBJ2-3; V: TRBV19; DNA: TGTGCCAGTAGTATCAAACGGGGGCCTACGAATACGCAGTATTTT; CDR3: CASSIKRGPTNTQYF
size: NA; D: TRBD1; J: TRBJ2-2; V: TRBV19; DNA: TGTGCCAGTAGCGTTGGGACAGGAGGACACACCGGGGAGCTGTTTTTT; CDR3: CASSVGTGGHTGELFF
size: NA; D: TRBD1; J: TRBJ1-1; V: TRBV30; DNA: TGTGCCTGGAGTGATGAAACAGGGGGCCTAAACGCTTTCTTT; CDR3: CAWSDETGGLNAFF
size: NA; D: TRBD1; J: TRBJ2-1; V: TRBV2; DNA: TGTGCCAGCAGTGTATCGGGACAGGGCGCCAATGAGCAGTTCTTC; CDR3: CASSVSGQGANEQFF
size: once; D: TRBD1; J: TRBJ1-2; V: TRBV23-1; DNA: TGCGCCAGCAGTTCTGCAGGGGGGAACTATGGCTACACCTTC; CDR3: CASSSAGGNYGYTF
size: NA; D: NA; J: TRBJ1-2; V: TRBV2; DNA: TGTGCCAGCAGTGAGAGGAGTAACTATGGCTACACCTTC; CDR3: CASSERSNYGYTF
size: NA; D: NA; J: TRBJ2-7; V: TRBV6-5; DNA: TGTGCCAGCAGTCCGCACGGGGAATACTACTACGAGCAGTACTTC; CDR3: CASSPHGEYYYEQYF
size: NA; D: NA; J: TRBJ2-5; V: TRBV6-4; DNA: TGTGCCAGCAGTTTAGAGGGTGGAGAGACCCAGTACTTC; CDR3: CASSLEGGETQYF
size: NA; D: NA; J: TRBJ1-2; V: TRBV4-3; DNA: TGCGCCAGCAGCCAAGGGGTACAGGGTCGGGATGGCTACACCTTC; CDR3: CASSQGVQGRDGYTF
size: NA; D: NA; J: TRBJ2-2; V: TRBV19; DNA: TGTGCCAGTATACGAGGTTCAAACACCGGGGAGCTGTTTTTT; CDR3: CASIRGSNTGELFF
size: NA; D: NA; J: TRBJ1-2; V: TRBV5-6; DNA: TGTGCCAGCAGCTTGTTCACCGCAGAATATGGCTACACCTTC; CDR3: CASSLFTAEYGYTF
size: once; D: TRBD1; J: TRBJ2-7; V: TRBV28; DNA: TGTGCCAGCAGTCCCTCCGGGACAGGGTCCTACGAGCAGTACTTC; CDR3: CASSPSGTGSYEQYF
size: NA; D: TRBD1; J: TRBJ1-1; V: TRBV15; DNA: TGTGCCACCAGCAGAGACCCGACAGGGTTGGCCACTGAAGCTTTCTTT; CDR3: CATSRDPTGLATEAFF
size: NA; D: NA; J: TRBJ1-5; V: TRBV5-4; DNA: TGTGCCAGCAGCCTGGATTGGAATCAGCCCCAGCATTTT; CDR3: CASSLDWNQPQHF
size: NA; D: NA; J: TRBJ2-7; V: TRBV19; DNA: TGTGCCAGTAGTCAGCAGGGGGGGACCTACGAGCAGTACTTC; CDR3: CASSQQGGTYEQYF
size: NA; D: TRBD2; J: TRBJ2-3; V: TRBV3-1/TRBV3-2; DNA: TGTGCCAGCAGCCAGGGACTAGCGGGGGCGGCTACGCAGTATTTT; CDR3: CASSQGLAGAATQYF
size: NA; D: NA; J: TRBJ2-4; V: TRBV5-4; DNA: TGTGCCAGCAGCTCCCCGTTGGGGGCTCAGTACTTC; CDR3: CASSSPLGAQYF
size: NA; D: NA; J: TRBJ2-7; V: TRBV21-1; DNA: TGTGCCAGCAGCTCCCGGGACAGTCCCTACGAGCAGTACTTC; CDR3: CASSSRDSPYEQYF
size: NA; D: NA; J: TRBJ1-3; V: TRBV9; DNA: TGTGCCAGCAGCACCCGGGACTGGGGCTCTGGAAACACCATATATTTT; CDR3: CASSTRDWGSGNTIYF
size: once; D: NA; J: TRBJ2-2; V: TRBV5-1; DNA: TGCGCCAGCAGCTTGCAGGGGGGGCTCACCGGGGAGCTGTTTTTT; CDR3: CASSLQGGLTGELFF
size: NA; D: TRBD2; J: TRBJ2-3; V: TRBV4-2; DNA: TGTGCCAGCAGCCAAGAAGGGACTAGCGGGGCCCCCACAGATACGCAGTATTTT; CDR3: CASSQEGTSGAPTDTQYF
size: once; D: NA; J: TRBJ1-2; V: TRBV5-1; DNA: TGCGCCAGCAGCTTGGGCCCCACAGGAAACTATGGCTACACCTTC; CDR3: CASSLGPTGNYGYTF
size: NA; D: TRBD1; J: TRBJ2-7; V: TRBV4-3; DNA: TGCGCCAGGGACGAGGGGGACAGGGCGCACACCTACGAGCAGTACTTC; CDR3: CARDEGDRAHTYEQYF
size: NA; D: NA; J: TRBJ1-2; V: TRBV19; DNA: TGTGCCAGTAGTATCTCCGGGGCCACGAACTATGGCTACACCTTC; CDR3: CASSISGATNYGYTF
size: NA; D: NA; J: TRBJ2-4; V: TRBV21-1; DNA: TGTGCCAGCAGCAAAGCTCGCGTTCCATCCAGCATTCAGTACTTC; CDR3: CASSKARVPSSIQYF
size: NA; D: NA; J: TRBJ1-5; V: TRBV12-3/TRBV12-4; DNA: TGTGCCAGCAGTCTCCAGAACGGGCCCCAGCATTTT; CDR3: CASSLQNGPQHF
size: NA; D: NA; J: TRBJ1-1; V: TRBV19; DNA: TGTGCCAGTAGCCCCAGGGCTGACACTGAAGCTTTCTTT; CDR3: CASSPRADTEAFF
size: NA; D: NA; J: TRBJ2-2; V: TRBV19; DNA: TGTGCCAGTAAGAGGGCCACGAACACCGGGGAGCTGTTTTTT; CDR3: CASKRATNTGELFF
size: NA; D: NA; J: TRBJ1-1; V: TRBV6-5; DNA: TGTGCCAGCACCATCGGGCGGGCCGAGAACACTGAAGCTTTCTTT; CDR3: CASTIGRAENTEAFF
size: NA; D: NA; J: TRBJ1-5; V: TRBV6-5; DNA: TGTGCCAGCAGTACTCGGGCAGACCCTTATCAGCCCCAGCATTTT; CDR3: CASSTRADPYQPQHF
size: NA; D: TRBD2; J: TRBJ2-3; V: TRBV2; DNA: TGTGCCAGCGTGGGGCTAGCGGGGGTAGATACGCAGTATTTT; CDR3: CASVGLAGVDTQYF